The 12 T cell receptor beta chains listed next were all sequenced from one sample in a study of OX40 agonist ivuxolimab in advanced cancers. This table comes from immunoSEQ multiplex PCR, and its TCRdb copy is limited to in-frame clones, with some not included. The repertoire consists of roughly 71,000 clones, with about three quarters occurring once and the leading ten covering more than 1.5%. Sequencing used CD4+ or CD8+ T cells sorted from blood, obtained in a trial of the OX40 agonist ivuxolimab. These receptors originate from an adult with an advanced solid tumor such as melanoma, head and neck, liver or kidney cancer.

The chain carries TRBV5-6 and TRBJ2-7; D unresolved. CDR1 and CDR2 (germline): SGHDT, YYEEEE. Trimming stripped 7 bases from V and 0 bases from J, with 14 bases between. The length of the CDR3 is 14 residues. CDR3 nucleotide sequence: TGTGCCAGCCTAAAAGGTGACCGCTCCTACGAGCAGTACTTC. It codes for CASLKGDRSYEQYF. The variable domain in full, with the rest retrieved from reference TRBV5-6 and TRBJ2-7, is DAGVTQSPTHLIKTRGQQVTLRCSPKSGHDTVSWYQQALGQGPQFIFQYYEEEERQRGNFPDRFSGHQFPNYSSELNVNALLLGDSALYLCASLKGDRSYEQYFGPGTRLTVT.

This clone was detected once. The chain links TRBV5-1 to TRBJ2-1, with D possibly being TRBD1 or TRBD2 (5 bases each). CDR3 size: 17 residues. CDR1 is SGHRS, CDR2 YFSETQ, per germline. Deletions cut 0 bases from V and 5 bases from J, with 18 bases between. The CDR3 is CASSLVPGTRTDNEQFF. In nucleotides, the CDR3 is TGCGCCAGCAGCTTGGTCCCCGGGACCCGGACCGACAATGAGCAGTTCTTC.

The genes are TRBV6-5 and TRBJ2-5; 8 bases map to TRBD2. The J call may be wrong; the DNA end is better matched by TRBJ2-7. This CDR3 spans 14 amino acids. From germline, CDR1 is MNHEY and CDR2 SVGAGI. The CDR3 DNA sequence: TGTGCCAGCAGTCGAGCGGGAGAGGTCTACGAGCAGTACTTC. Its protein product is CASSRAGEVYEQYF.

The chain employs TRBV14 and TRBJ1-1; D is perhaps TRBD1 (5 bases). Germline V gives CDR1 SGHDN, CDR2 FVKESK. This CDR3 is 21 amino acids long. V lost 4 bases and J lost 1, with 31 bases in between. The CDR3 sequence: CASSLQRWASVRGVRNTEAFF. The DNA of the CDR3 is TGTGCCAGCAGCCTACAACGTTGGGCGAGCGTGCGAGGGGTGAGGAACACTGAAGCTTTCTTT.

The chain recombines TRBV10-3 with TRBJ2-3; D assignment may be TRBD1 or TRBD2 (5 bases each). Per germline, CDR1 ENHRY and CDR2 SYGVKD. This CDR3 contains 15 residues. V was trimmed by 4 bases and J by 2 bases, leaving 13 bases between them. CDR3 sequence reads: CAISGGGLATDTQYF. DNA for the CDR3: TGTGCCATCAGTGGGGGCGGTCTAGCCACAGATACGCAGTATTTT.

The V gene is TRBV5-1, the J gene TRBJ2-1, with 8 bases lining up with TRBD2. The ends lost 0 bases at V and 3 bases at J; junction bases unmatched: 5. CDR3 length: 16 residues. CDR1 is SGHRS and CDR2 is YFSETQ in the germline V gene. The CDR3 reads CASSLDGGGIYNEQFF. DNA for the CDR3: TGCGCCAGCAGCTTGGACGGCGGGGGGATCTACAATGAGCAGTTCTTC.

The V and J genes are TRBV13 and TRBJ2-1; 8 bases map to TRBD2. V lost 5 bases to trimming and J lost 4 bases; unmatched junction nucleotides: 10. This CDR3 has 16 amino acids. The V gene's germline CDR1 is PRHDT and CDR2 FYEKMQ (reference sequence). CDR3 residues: CASSPPGVAGYNEQFF. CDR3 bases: TGTGCCAGCAGCCCTCCCGGAGTAGCGGGGTACAATGAGCAGTTCTTC.

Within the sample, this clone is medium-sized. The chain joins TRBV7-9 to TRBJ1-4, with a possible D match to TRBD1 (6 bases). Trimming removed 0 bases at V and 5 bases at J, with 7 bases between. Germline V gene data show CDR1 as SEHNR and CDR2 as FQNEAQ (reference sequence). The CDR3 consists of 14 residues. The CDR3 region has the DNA TGTGCCAGCAGCTTAGCCGGACAGAATGAAAAACTGTTTTTT. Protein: CASSLAGQNEKLFF.

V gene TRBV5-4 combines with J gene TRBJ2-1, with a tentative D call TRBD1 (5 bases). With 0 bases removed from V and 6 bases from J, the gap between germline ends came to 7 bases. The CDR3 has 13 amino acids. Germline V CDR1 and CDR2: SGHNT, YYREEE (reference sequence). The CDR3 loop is CASSLAQGNEQFF. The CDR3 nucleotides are TGTGCCAGCAGCTTGGCCCAGGGCAATGAGCAGTTCTTC.

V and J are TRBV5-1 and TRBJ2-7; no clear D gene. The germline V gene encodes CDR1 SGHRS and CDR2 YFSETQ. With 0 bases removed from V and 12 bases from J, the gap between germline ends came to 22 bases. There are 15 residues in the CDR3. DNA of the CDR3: TGCGCCAGCAGCTTGGGGGCGCGAGATAGTACACATCTGTACTTC. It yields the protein CASSLGARDSTHLYF.

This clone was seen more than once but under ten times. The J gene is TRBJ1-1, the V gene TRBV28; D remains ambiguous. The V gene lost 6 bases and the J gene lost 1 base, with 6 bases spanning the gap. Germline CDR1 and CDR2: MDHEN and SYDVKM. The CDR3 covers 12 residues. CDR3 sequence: CASRPENTEAFF. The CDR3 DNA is TGTGCCAGCAGACCAGAGAACACTGAAGCTTTCTTT.

The CDR3, as DNA: TGCGCCAGCAGCCTCGGACAGGGGGGCACCGGGGAGCTGTTTTTT. It specifies CASSLGQGGTGELFF. This rearrangement joins TRBV5-1 to TRBJ2-2, with 10 bases matching TRBD1. The length of the CDR3 is 15 residues. Per germline, CDR1 SGHRS and CDR2 YFSETQ. The V and J ends lost 4 bases and 4 bases, in that order; junction bases with no gene match: 4. The full variable domain, completed using reference TRBV5-1 and TRBJ2-2, is KAGVTQTPRYLIKTRGQQVTLSCSPISGHRSVSWYQQTPGQGLQFLFEYFSETQRNKGNFPGRFSGRQFSNSRSEMNVSTLELGDSALYLCASSLGQGGTGELFFGEGSRLTVL.